Listed here are 7 T cell receptor beta chains from one sample, sequenced in a study of T-cell memory formation after mild COVID-19. MiXCR, applied by TCRdb to the 5' RACE reads, yields one record per CDR3 protein. The table has around 430,000 distinct CDR3 sequences, about 15% seen once; the top ten hold about 22%. Sequenced: PBMCs or a T cell subset sorted from them (not recorded which). Receptors were obtained from a man aged 18 to 35 who had mild COVID-19 (a few samples of this study predate the infection). Cell type and time point are not known.

The sample holds a few counts of this clonotype. V and J are TRBV9 and TRBJ1-3, with a possible D match to TRBD1 (5 bases). Between the trimmed V and J ends, which lost 2 bases and 4 bases, there was a span of 13 bases. Germline V gene data show CDR1 as SGDLS and CDR2 as YYNGEE. This CDR3 is 15 amino acids long. The CDR3 nucleotides are TGTGCCAGCAGCGTTCCCCCAGGGCGGGGAAACACCATATATTTT. Amino acids: CASSVPPGRGNTIYF.

The table lists this clonotype with a few counts. The chain couples TRBV20-1 to TRBJ1-6; 10 nucleotides align to TRBD1. Trimming took 6 bases from V and 8 from J; bases not matched to a gene: 4. Germline CDR1 is DFQATT and CDR2 is SNEGSKA (reference sequence). CDR3 size: 13 residues. CDR3 amino acids: CSARDRGYSPLHF. As DNA, the CDR3 is TGCAGTGCCCGGGACAGGGGTTATTCACCCCTCCACTTT.

This clonotype was detected a few times. This rearrangement joins TRBV11-2 to TRBJ2-5, with no clear D. V lost 0 bases, J lost 7 bases, and 15 bases lay in between. CDR1 and CDR2 (germline): SGHAT, FQNNGV. The CDR3 is made up of 15 amino acids. This CDR3 reads CASSLEALSSGTQYF. As DNA, the CDR3 is TGTGCCAGCAGCTTAGAAGCGTTGTCCTCCGGGACCCAGTACTTC.

This chain uses TRBV4-1 with TRBJ1-1; D unclear. Trimming pared 0 bases from V and 0 bases from J, leaving 5 bases between. Germline loops: CDR1 MGHRA, CDR2 YSYEKL. This CDR3 contains 14 residues. CDR3 sequence reads: CASSQEWMNTEAFF. DNA for the CDR3: TGCGCCAGCAGCCAAGAATGGATGAACACTGAAGCTTTCTTT.

This clonotype has more than one count but fewer than ten. This sequence joins TRBV9 and TRBJ1-1; D not resolved. Trimming removed 7 bases at V and 0 bases at J, with 13 bases between. Germline loops: CDR1 SGDLS, CDR2 YYNGEE. This CDR3 spans 14 amino acids. The CDR3 DNA reads as TGTGCCAGCGGTCCGGGTCAGTTGAACACTGAAGCTTTCTTT. Encoded protein: CASGPGQLNTEAFF.

This clonotype turned up a few times. The rearrangement links TRBV4-3 to TRBJ2-2; D unclear. Germline lookup yields CDR1 LGHNA and CDR2 YSLEER. V was trimmed by 0 bases and J by 7 bases, leaving 12 bases between them. The length of the CDR3 is 15 residues. The CDR3 region has the DNA TGCGCCAGCAGCCAAGATATTTTCCTCGGCGGGGAGCTGTTTTTT. It encodes CASSQDIFLGGELFF.

V usage is TRBV6-5 and J usage is TRBJ2-2, with a possible D match to TRBD1 (6 bases). The CDR3 has 14 residues. V was clipped by 6 bases and J by 3 bases, with 11 bases between them. Per germline, CDR1 MNHEY and CDR2 SVGAGI. The CDR3 protein is CASSPGQYTGELFF. The CDR3 nucleotides are TGTGCCAGCAGCCCGGGACAATACACCGGGGAGCTGTTTTTT.